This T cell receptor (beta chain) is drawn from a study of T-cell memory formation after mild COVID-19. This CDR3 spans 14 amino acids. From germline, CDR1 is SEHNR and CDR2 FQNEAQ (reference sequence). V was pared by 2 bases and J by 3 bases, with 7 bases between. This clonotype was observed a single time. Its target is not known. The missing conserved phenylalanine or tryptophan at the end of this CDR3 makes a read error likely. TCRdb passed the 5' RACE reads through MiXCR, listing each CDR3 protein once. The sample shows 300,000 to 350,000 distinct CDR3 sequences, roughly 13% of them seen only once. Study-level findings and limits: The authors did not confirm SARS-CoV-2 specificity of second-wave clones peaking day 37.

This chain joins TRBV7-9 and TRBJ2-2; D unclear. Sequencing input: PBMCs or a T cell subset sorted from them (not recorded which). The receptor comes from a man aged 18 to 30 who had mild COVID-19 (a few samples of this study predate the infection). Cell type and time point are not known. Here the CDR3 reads CASSLFTDTGELFL. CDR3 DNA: TGTGCCAGCAGCTTATTTACAGACACCGGGGAGCTGTTTCTT.